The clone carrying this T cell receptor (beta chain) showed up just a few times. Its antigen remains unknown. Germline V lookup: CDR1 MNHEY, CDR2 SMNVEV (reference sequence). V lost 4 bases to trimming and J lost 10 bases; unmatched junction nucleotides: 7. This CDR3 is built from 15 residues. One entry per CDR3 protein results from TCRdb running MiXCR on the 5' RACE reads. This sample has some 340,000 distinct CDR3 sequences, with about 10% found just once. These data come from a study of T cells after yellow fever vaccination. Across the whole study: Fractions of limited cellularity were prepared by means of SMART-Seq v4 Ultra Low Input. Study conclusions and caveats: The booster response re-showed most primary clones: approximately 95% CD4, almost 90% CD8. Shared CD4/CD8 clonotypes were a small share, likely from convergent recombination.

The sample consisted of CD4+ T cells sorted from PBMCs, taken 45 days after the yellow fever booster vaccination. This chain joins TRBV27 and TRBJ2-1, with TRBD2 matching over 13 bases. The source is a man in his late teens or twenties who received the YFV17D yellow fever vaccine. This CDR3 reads CASSYSGTSGIEQFF. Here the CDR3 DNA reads TGTGCCAGCAGTTACTCCGGGACTAGCGGGATCGAGCAGTTCTTC.